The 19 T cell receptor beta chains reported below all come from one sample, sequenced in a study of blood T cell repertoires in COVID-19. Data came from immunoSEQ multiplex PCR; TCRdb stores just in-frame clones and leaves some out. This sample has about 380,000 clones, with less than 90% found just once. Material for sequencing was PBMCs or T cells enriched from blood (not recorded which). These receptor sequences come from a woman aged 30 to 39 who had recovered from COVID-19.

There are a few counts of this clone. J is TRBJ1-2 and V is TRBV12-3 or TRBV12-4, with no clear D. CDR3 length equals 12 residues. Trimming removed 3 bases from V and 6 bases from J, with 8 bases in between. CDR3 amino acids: CASSFSLNGYTF. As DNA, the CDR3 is TGTGCCAGCAGTTTTTCACTAAATGGCTACACCTTC.

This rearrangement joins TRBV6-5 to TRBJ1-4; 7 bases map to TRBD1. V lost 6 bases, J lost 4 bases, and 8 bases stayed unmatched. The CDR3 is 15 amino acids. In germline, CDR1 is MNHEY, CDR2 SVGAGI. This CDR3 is CASRETGSFNEKLFF. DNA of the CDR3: TGTGCCAGCAGGGAGACAGGGTCCTTTAATGAAAAACTGTTTTTT.

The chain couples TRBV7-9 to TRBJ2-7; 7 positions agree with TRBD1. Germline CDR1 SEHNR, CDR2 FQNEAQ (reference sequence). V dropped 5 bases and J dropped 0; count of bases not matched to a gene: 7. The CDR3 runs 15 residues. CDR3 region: CASSTGTAYSYEQYF. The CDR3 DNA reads TGTGCCAGCAGCACCGGGACAGCCTACTCCTACGAGCAGTACTTC.

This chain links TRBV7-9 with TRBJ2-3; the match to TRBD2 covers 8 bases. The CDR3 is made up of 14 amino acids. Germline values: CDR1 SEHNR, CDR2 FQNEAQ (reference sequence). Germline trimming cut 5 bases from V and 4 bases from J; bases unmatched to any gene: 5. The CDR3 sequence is CASSEGLVPDTQYF. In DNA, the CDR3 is TGTGCCAGCAGCGAGGGACTAGTACCAGATACGCAGTATTTT.

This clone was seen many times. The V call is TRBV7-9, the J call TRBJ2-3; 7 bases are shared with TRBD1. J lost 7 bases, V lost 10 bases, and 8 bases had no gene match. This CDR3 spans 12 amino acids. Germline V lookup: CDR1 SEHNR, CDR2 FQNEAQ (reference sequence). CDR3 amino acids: CATRQGINTQYF. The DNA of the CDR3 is TGTGCCACCCGACAGGGCATAAATACGCAGTATTTT.

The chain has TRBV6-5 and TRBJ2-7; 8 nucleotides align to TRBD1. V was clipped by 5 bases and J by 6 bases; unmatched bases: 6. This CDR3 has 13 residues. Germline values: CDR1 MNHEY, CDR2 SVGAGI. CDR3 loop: CASSLGQGSEQYF. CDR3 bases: TGTGCCAGCAGTCTCGGACAGGGCAGCGAGCAGTACTTC.

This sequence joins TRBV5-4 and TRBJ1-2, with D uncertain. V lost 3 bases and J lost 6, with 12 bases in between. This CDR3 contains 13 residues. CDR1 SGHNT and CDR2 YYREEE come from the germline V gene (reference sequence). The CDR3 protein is CASSSGRNDGYTF. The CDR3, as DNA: TGTGCCAGCAGCTCTGGCAGGAACGATGGCTACACCTTC.

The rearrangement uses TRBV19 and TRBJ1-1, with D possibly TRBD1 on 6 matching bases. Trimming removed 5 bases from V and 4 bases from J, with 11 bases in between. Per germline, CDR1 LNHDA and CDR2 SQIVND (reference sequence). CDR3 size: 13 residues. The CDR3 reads CASSLSGATEAFF. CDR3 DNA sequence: TGTGCCAGTAGTCTCTCAGGGGCCACTGAAGCTTTCTTT.

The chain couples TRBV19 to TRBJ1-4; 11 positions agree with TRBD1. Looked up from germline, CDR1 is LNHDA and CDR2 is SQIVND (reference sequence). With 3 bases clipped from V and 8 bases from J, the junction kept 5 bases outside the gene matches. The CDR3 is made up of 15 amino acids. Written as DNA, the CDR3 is TGTGCCAGTAGTATCGACGGGACAGGGGGGGAAAAACTGTTTTTT. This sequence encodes CASSIDGTGGEKLFF.

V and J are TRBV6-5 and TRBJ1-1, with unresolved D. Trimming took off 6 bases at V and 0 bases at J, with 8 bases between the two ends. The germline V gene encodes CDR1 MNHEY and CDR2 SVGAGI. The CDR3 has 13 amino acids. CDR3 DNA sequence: TGTGCCAGCAGGGCAGGCCTGAACACTGAAGCTTTCTTT. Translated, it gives CASRAGLNTEAFF.

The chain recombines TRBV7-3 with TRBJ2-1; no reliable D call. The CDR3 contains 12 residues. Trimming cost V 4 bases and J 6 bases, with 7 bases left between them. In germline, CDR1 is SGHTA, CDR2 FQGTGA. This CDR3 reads CASSSPSNEQFF. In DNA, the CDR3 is TGTGCCAGCAGCTCCCCCTCCAATGAGCAGTTCTTC.

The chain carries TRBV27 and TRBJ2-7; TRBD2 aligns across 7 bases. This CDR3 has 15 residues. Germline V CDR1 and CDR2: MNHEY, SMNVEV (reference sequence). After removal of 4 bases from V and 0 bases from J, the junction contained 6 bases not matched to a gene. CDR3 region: CASSWSGTNSYEQYF. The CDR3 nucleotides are TGTGCCAGCAGTTGGTCCGGGACTAACTCCTACGAGCAGTACTTC.

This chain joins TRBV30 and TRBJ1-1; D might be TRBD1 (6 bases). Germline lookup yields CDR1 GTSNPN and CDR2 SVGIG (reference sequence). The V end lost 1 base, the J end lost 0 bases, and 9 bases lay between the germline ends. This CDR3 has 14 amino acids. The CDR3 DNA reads TGTGCCTGGAGTGCCTGGACAGTGAACACTGAAGCTTTCTTT. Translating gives CAWSAWTVNTEAFF.

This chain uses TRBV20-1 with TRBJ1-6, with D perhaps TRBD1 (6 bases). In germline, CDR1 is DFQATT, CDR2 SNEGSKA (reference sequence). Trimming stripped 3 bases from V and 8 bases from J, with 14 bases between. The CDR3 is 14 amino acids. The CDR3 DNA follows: TGCAGTGCTAGTCCCGGGACATCGGATTCACCCCTCCACTTT. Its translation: CSASPGTSDSPLHF.

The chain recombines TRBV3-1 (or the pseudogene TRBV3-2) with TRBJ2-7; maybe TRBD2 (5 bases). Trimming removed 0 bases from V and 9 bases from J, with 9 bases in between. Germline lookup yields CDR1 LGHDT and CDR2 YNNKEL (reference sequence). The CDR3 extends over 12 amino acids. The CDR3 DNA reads TGTGCCAGCAGCCAAGATGAGGGTCGGCAGTACTTC. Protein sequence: CASSQDEGRQYF.

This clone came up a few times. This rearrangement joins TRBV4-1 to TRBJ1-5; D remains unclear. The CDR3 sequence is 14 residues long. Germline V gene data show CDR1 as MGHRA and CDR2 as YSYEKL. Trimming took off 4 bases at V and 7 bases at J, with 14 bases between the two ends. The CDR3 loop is CASSPHIAQQPQHF. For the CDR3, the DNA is TGCGCCAGCAGCCCTCACATCGCCCAGCAGCCCCAGCATTTT.

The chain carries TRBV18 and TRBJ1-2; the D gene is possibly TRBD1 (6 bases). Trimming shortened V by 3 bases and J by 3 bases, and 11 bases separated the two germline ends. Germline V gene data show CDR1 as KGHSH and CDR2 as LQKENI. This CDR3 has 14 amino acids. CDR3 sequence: CASSPTDSDYGYTF. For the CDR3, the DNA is TGTGCCAGCTCACCCACGGACAGCGACTATGGCTACACCTTC. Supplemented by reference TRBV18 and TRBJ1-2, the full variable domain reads NAGVMQNPRHLVRRRGQEARLRCSPMKGHSHVYWYRQLPEEGLKFMVYLQKENIIDESGMPKERFSAEFPKEGPSILRIQQVVRGDSAAYFCASSPTDSDYGYTFGSGTRLTVV.

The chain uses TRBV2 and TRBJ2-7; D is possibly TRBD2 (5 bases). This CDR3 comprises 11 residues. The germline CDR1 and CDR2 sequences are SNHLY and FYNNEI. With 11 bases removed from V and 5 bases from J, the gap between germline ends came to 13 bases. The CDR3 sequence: CALAVEDEQYF. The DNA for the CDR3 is TGTGCCCTAGCAGTGGAGGACGAGCAGTACTTC.

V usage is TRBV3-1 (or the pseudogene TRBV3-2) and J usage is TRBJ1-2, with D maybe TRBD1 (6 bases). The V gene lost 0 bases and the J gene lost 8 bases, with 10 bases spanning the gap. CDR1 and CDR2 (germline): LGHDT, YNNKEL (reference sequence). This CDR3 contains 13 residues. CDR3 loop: CASSQDAQGGYTF. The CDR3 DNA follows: TGTGCCAGCAGCCAAGATGCCCAGGGGGGCTACACCTTC.